This T cell receptor (beta chain) was captured in a study of PD-1 blockade in classical Hodgkin lymphoma. This sample's time point: cycle 4 day 1 (C4D1), after 6 weeks of nivolumab. Relapses following autologous stem cell transplantation were seen in all patients, with brentuximab vedotin exposure varying. Germline loops: CDR1 SGHTA, CDR2 FQGNSA. V lost 2 bases, J lost 7 bases, and 21 bases lay in between. This CDR3 spans 17 amino acids. The table came from immunoSEQ multiplex PCR; TCRdb's copy has only in-frame clones and leaves some out. The data contain tens of thousands of clones, approximately 90% of them singletons.

The sample was peripheral blood mononuclear cells (PBMCs), taken before the fourth cycle of nivolumab. The chain links TRBV7-2 to TRBJ1-5; perhaps TRBD1 as D (6 bases). The source is a human donor with classical Hodgkin lymphoma. The CDR3 DNA reads as TGTGCCAGCAGCTTAATCACGCGGGGGGCGAGAGTGCAGCCCCAGCATTTT. Its protein product is CASSLITRGARVQPQHF.